A single sample gave rise to the 21 T cell receptor beta chains below, sequenced in a study of blood T cell repertoires in COVID-19. Sequencing was performed with immunoSEQ multiplex PCR; in TCRdb, only in-frame clones are kept and a portion is missing. The table includes some 160,000 clones, 83% detected once. The sequencing sample was made of peripheral blood. Receptor source: a woman aged 80 or over with acute or convalescent COVID-19.

The V and J genes are TRBV5-1 and TRBJ2-3; no firm D call. This CDR3 has 13 amino acids. CDR1 is SGHRS, CDR2 YFSETQ, per germline. The V end was cut by 4 bases, the J end by 2 bases, with 8 bases between. CDR3 region: CASSGHLTDTQYF. The DNA of the CDR3 is TGCGCCAGCAGCGGGCACCTCACAGATACGCAGTATTTT.

Details on this clone: The sample holds other DNA sequences that translate to the same CDR3. The chain recombines TRBV5-1 with TRBJ2-5; D not resolved. Per germline, CDR1 SGHRS and CDR2 YFSETQ. V lost 3 bases and J 3 bases, leaving 9 bases between the germline ends. The CDR3 covers 13 residues. The CDR3 region is CASSSRREETQYF. The CDR3 region has the DNA TGCGCCAGCAGCTCCCGACGGGAAGAGACCCAGTACTTC.

This clone has a handful of counts. This chain joins TRBV28 and TRBJ1-1, with a weak D call TRBD1 (5 bases). V dropped 6 bases and J dropped 11 bases, with 10 bases sitting between them. Germline CDR1 is MDHEN and CDR2 is SYDVKM. The CDR3 sequence is 10 residues long. In DNA, the CDR3 is TGTGCCAGCAGCCAACAGGCTGCTTTCTTT. The encoded protein is CASSQQAAFF.

V usage is TRBV3-1 (or the pseudogene TRBV3-2) and J usage is TRBJ1-1, with 7 bases that match TRBD1. The CDR3 runs to 15 residues. Germline lookup yields CDR1 LGHDT and CDR2 YNNKEL (reference sequence). V shed 0 bases, J shed 5 bases, and the junction held 6 bases outside the gene matches. This CDR3 is CASSQEVRGWTEAFF. CDR3 DNA: TGTGCCAGCAGCCAAGAGGTCAGGGGGTGGACTGAAGCTTTCTTT.

The chain has TRBV5-1 and TRBJ2-7; D is possibly TRBD2 (5 bases). The V end was cut by 5 bases, the J end by 3 bases, with 15 bases between. This CDR3 is built from 14 residues. The germline V gene encodes CDR1 SGHRS and CDR2 YFSETQ. The CDR3: CASRKVSGYYEQYF. CDR3 in DNA: TGCGCCAGCAGGAAGGTGTCGGGGTACTACGAGCAGTACTTC. Filled out from reference TRBV5-1 and TRBJ2-7, the complete variable domain reads KAGVTQTPRYLIKTRGQQVTLSCSPISGHRSVSWYQQTPGQGLQFLFEYFSETQRNKGNFPGRFSGRQFSNSRSEMNVSTLELGDSALYLCASRKVSGYYEQYFGPGTRLTVT.

The chain has TRBV28 and TRBJ1-1; D unclear. Germline V gene data show CDR1 as MDHEN and CDR2 as SYDVKM. The CDR3 has 17 amino acids. The ends were cut back, 4 bases at V and 1 base at J, with 19 bases in the middle. This chain's CDR3 is CASSSGSRGLANTEAFF. In DNA, the CDR3 is TGTGCCAGCAGTTCTGGATCGCGGGGTTTAGCGAACACTGAAGCTTTCTTT.

V usage is TRBV30 and J usage is TRBJ2-2; TRBD2 might be the D (5 bases). Germline V gene sequence: CDR1 GTSNPN, CDR2 SVGIG (reference sequence). The V end was cut by 5 bases, the J end by 1 base, with 14 bases between. CDR3 length: 15 residues. CDR3 sequence: CAWLNLEENTGELFF. The CDR3 DNA reads as TGTGCCTGGTTGAACTTGGAGGAGAACACCGGGGAGCTGTTTTTT.

This chain connects TRBV5-1 to TRBJ2-3; 11 bases align to TRBD2. The CDR3 spans 16 residues. Germline V gene sequence: CDR1 SGHRS, CDR2 YFSETQ. J was trimmed by 4 bases and V by 2 bases; bases with no gene match: 6. The CDR3, as DNA: TGCGCCAGCAGCTTCACTAGCGGGAGTCGCGCAGATACGCAGTATTTT. This translates into CASSFTSGSRADTQYF.

This clone was detected a few times. The rearrangement links TRBV3-1 (or the pseudogene TRBV3-2) to TRBJ2-7; no firm D call. This CDR3 has 14 residues. V was cut by 4 bases and J by 0 bases, with 10 bases left in between. Germline V gives CDR1 LGHDT, CDR2 YNNKEL (reference sequence). CDR3 bases: TGTGCCAGCAGCCGCACACCCGTCTCCTACGAGCAGTACTTC. This codes for CASSRTPVSYEQYF.

This clone occurred a few times. The genes are TRBV21-1 and TRBJ2-7; the tabulated D call, TRBD1, remains unverified against the DNA. TRBV21-1 is a listed pseudogene. The CDR3 sequence is 15 residues long. This CDR3 is CASSKERQTALEQYF. The CDR3 DNA is TGTGCCAGCAGCAAAGAAAGACAGACGGCTCTCGAGCAGTACTTC.

The chain joins TRBV7-8 to TRBJ1-3, with TRBD1 matching 7 bases. Germline V CDR1 and CDR2: SGHVS, FQNEAQ. The CDR3 is 18 residues long. The ends lost 5 bases at V and 2 bases at J; junction bases unmatched: 15. The CDR3 nucleotides are TGTGCCAGCAGCAGACTTGGACAGGCAGAAGGCCCTGGAAACACCATATATTTT. It yields the protein CASSRLGQAEGPGNTIYF.

The chain combines TRBV10-1 with TRBJ2-5; no firm D call. This CDR3 spans 14 amino acids. Trimming took off 0 bases at V and 5 bases at J, with 10 bases between the two ends. The germline CDR1 and CDR2 sequences are WNHNN and SYGVQD (reference sequence). CDR3 protein: CASSESTSAETQYF. DNA for the CDR3: TGCGCCAGCAGTGAGTCGACCAGCGCCGAGACCCAGTACTTC.

V and J are TRBV7-9 and TRBJ2-7; the D gene is possibly TRBD1 (6 bases). The germline CDR1 and CDR2 sequences are SEHNR and FQNEAQ (reference sequence). This CDR3 has 12 residues. The V gene lost 5 bases and the J gene lost 6 bases, with 11 bases spanning the gap. The CDR3 spells CASSLVRGEQYF. CDR3 DNA: TGTGCCAGCAGCCTGGTCAGGGGCGAGCAGTACTTC.

The CDR3 is CASVPDRGQETQYF. CDR3 bases: TGTGCCAGCGTGCCCGACAGGGGCCAAGAGACCCAGTACTTC. J is TRBJ2-5 and V is TRBV6-5; 8 positions match TRBD1. CDR1 and CDR2 (germline): MNHEY, SVGAGI. The CDR3 runs 14 residues. V lost 8 bases, J lost 1 base, and 6 bases stayed unmatched.

The chain couples TRBV5-5 to TRBJ2-5, with a weak D call TRBD2 (5 bases). Germline-derived CDR1 and CDR2 are SGHKS and YYEKEE (reference sequence). CDR3 size: 13 residues. For the CDR3, the DNA is TGTGCTACCGGCGGTGGGAGCCAAGAGACCCAGTACTTC. This translates into CATGGGSQETQYF.

The rearrangement joins TRBV29-1 to TRBJ2-5, with 8 bases lining up with TRBD2. With 0 bases clipped from V and 7 bases from J, the junction kept 7 bases outside the gene matches. The CDR3 totals 14 residues. Germline values: CDR1 SQVTM, CDR2 ANQGSEA. The CDR3: CSVEDVSGVRTQYF. The CDR3 DNA sequence: TGCAGCGTTGAAGATGTTAGCGGGGTCAGGACCCAGTACTTC. The entire variable domain, with the rest obtained from reference TRBV29-1 and TRBJ2-5, is as follows: SAVISQKPSRDICQRGTSLTIQCQVDSQVTMMFWYRQQPGQSLTLIATANQGSEATYESGFVIDKFPISRPNLTFSTLTVSNMSPEDSSIYLCSVEDVSGVRTQYFGPGTRLLVL.

The rearrangement joins TRBV5-1 to TRBJ2-3; no definite D call. The CDR3 sequence is 16 residues long. The germline V and J ends were trimmed by 0 bases and 2 bases, with 13 bases remaining between them. In germline, CDR1 is SGHRS, CDR2 YFSETQ. The CDR3 sequence: CASSLEARSSTDTQYF. The CDR3 DNA reads TGCGCCAGCAGCTTGGAGGCGCGGTCCTCCACAGATACGCAGTATTTT.

The rearrangement joins TRBV27 to TRBJ1-6, with D unclear. The V end lost 6 bases, the J end lost 0 bases, and 9 bases lay between the germline ends. This CDR3 is built from 15 residues. Germline V gene data show CDR1 as MNHEY and CDR2 as SMNVEV (reference sequence). CDR3 residues: CASSQDSSYNSPLHF. The CDR3, as DNA: TGTGCCAGCAGCCAGGATAGCTCCTATAATTCACCCCTCCACTTT.

The chain is built from TRBV28 and TRBJ2-7, with 11 bases that match TRBD1. The CDR3 totals 16 residues. CDR1 and CDR2 (germline): MDHEN, SYDVKM. V shed 3 bases, J shed 6 bases, and the junction held 10 bases outside the gene matches. The CDR3 DNA is TGTGCCAGCAGTTTTGGACCGGGACAGGGGGTGGGCGAGCAGTACTTC. Protein product: CASSFGPGQGVGEQYF.

V is TRBV7-8 and J is TRBJ1-6; 7 nucleotides align to TRBD1. Germline trimming cut 1 base from V and 7 bases from J; bases unmatched to any gene: 4. Per germline, CDR1 SGHVS and CDR2 FQNEAQ. There are 15 residues in the CDR3. The chain's CDR3 is CASSLEGAVNSPLHF. The CDR3 DNA reads TGTGCCAGCAGCTTAGAGGGGGCAGTCAATTCACCCCTCCACTTT.

The chain employs TRBV24-1 and TRBJ2-3; tentative D call: TRBD1 (5 bases). V shed 1 base and J shed 4 bases, with 8 bases lying between them. Germline-derived CDR1 and CDR2 are KGHDR and SFDVKD. This CDR3 is built from 14 residues. In nucleotides, the CDR3 is TGTGCCACCAGTGATTTTGACAGCCCAGATACGCAGTATTTT. Protein: CATSDFDSPDTQYF.